The TCR beta chain described here comes from a study of neurological immune-mediated disorders. Findings and caveats of the study: Private repertoires in all groups were suggested by the absence of shared CDR3 amino acid sequences among expanded clones across subjects.

The method for making cDNA was 5'RACE, and it used 10-nucleotide random UMIs. TCRdb reprocessed the 5' RACE reads with MiXCR, giving one entry per CDR3 protein. The table lists over 45,000 distinct CDR3 sequences, less than 6% of them singletons, with 1.4% to 1.5% in the top ten. Germline CDR1 SGHRS, CDR2 YFSETQ. The CDR3 is 17 amino acids. V lost 4 bases and J lost 0, with 17 bases in between. This clonotype was observed at least ten times. No antigen is known for it. Libraries from sorted cells each used approximately 1 million CD4+ or CD8+ T cells. This receptor was obtained from a young woman with multiple sclerosis. The chain has TRBV5-1 and TRBJ2-1, with D tentatively TRBD1 or TRBD2 (6 bases each). The sample taken for sequencing was CD4+ T cells from blood. This CDR3 is CASSPGGTSLSYNEQFF. In DNA, the CDR3 is TGCGCCAGCAGCCCTGGGGGGACAAGCCTCTCCTACAATGAGCAGTTCTTC. The full variable domain, completed using reference TRBV5-1 and TRBJ2-1, is KAGVTQTPRYLIKTRGQQVTLSCSPISGHRSVSWYQQTPGQGLQFLFEYFSETQRNKGNFPGRFSGRQFSNSRSEMNVSTLELGDSALYLCASSPGGTSLSYNEQFFGPGTRLTVL.